This T cell receptor beta chain was observed in a study of T cell responses to AZD1222 COVID-19 vaccine. With respect to this clone: What it recognizes is unknown.

Profiled with immunoSEQ multiplex PCR; TCRdb holds only in-frame clones, not every one. The table has more than 150,000 clones, 90% to 95% seen once. Study-level findings and limits: Unmutated variant regions are reportedly the target of nearly half of TCRs that are spike-specific.

This CDR3 spans 14 amino acids. The V gene's germline CDR1 is LNHDA and CDR2 SQIVND (reference sequence). J was trimmed by 6 bases and V by 7 bases; bases with no gene match: 8. This rearrangement joins TRBV19 to TRBJ2-3; 9 bases fit TRBD1. This material consisted of peripheral blood, taken 28 days after the second AZD1222 dose. The sequence derives from an adult who received the AZD1222 COVID-19 vaccine. CDR3 coding DNA: TGTGCCAGTAACCCACAGGGGGCCTGGGATACGCAGTATTTT. This sequence encodes CASNPQGAWDTQYF.